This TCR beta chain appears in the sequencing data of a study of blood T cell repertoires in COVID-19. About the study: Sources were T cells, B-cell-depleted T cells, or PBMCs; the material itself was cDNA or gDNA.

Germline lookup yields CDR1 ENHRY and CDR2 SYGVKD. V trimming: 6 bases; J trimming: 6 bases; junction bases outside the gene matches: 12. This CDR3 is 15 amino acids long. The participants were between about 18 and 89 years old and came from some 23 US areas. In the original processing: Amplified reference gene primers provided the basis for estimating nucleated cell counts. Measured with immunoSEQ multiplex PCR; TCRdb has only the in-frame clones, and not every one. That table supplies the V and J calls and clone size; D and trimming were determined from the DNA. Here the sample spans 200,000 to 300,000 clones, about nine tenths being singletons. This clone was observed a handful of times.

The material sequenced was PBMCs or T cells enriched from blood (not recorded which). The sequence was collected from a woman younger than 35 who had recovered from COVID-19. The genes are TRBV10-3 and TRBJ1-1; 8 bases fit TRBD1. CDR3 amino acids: CAIRWAGGSEAEAFF. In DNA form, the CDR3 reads TGTGCCATCAGGTGGGCAGGGGGCTCGGAGGCTGAAGCTTTCTTT.